Listed here is a single TCR beta chain. The data derive from a study of blood T cells in healthy people across ages. This CDR3 is 13 amino acids long. The ends lost 5 bases at V and 9 bases at J; junction bases unmatched: 5. Combining a sample-barcoded 5' primer with a J-beta primer mix, a second PCR ran for 7 to 11 cycles. MiXCR, applied by TCRdb to the 5' RACE reads, yields one record per CDR3 protein. The data show around 800,000 distinct CDR3 sequences, about 62% seen once. This clonotype originated in a man aged 25 to 40 in good health. The sequenced sample was blood. This chain connects TRBV12-3 or TRBV12-4 to TRBJ2-1; 9 bases match TRBD1. This chain's CDR3 is CASSADRGSEQFF. CDR3 DNA: TGTGCCAGCAGTGCGGACAGGGGCAGTGAGCAGTTCTTC.